This entry lists 5 T cell receptor beta chains sequenced from one sample in a study of CD8+CD57+ T cells in acquired aplastic anemia (dated by TCRdb to about 2018). Expansion of CD8+CD57+ cells had been shown by flow cytometry in the patients chosen for sequencing. This sample was sequenced with an Illumina HiSeq 2000. Genomic DNA served as template for TCR beta VDJ combination and CDR3 sequence profiling. TCRdb reworked the public reads: Q25 trimming with fastp, MiXCR clone assembly, productive beta chains retained. Rows with a matching CDR3 protein are joined into one entry that keeps the most common DNA and genes. The sample table lists about 240,000 distinct CDR3 sequences, around half of them with a count of one. The ten largest clones represent approximately 8% of the sample. Sequenced input: sorted CD4+, CD8+, or CD8+CD57+ T cells (not recorded which) from PBMCs. The receptor source for this set is a human donor with aplastic anemia.

This clonotype was counted ten times or more. This chain links TRBV7-3 with TRBJ2-2; 12 bases are shared with TRBD2. The CDR3 sequence is 18 residues long. CDR1 SGHTA and CDR2 FQGTGA come from the germline V gene. V lost 5 bases, J lost 2 bases, and 9 bases stayed unmatched. CDR3 sequence (DNA): TGTGCCAGCAGCCCTGAGCGGACTAGCGGGACTAACACCGGGGAGCTGTTTTTT. It is translated as CASSPERTSGTNTGELFF.

This clonotype was seen more than once but under ten times. V is TRBV5-6 and J is TRBJ2-1; TRBD2 aligns across 9 bases. The CDR3 is made up of 14 amino acids. With V trimmed by 4 bases and J by 5 bases, 4 bases remained unmatched. Germline V gene data show CDR1 as SGHDT and CDR2 as YYEEEE. The CDR3 coding sequence is TGTGCCAGCAGCGCGGGGGGGGTCCACAATGAGCAGTTCTTC. It translates to CASSAGGVHNEQFF.

To note about this clonotype: With a much larger clone just one base away, this may be a read error. This chain uses TRBV12-3 or TRBV12-4 with TRBJ1-5; 8 nucleotides match TRBD1. The CDR3 runs to 14 residues. V shed 7 bases, J shed 7 bases, and the junction held 9 bases outside the gene matches. This CDR3 is CASTAGGSGQPQHF. In nucleotides, the CDR3 is TGTGCCAGCACCGCAGGGGGCTCAGGGCAGCCCCAGCATTTT.

The chain carries TRBV15 and TRBJ2-7; the match to TRBD1 covers 8 bases. Germline values: CDR1 LNHNV, CDR2 YYDKDF (reference sequence). CDR3 length: 16 amino acids. With 2 bases clipped from V and 1 base from J, the junction kept 7 bases outside the gene matches. This CDR3 is CATSRRTGTQSYEQYF. DNA of the CDR3: TGTGCCACCAGCAGACGGACAGGGACACAATCCTACGAGCAGTACTTC. The full variable domain, in which reference TRBV15 and TRBJ2-7 provide the parts outside the CDR3, is DAMVIQNPRYQVTQFGKPVTLSCSQTLNHNVMYWYQQKSSQAPKLLFHYYDKDFNNEADTPDNFQSRRPNTSFCFLDIRSPGLGDTAMYLCATSRRTGTQSYEQYFGPGTRLTVT.

This chain uses TRBV5-1 with TRBJ1-5; D gene ambiguous. V was shortened by 3 bases and J by 2 bases, with 12 bases between the two germline ends. The CDR3 is made up of 15 amino acids. CDR1 is SGHRS and CDR2 is YFSETQ in the germline V gene. For the CDR3, the DNA is TGCGCCAGCAGCTCCGGGGAAGGTGGCAATCAGCCCCAGCATTTT. It translates to CASSSGEGGNQPQHF.